This T cell receptor (beta chain) was profiled in a study of cytomegalovirus exposure and HLA in healthy donors. Notes on the study in general: Later work found most CMV-associated TCR beta chains apparently HLA-restricted.

60 Vbeta and 13 Jbeta primers were used in PCR. The protocol was immunoSEQ multiplex PCR, while the TCRdb copy is restricted to in-frame clones and leaves out a portion. The sample yields 90,000 to 110,000 clones, more than 70% seen once. With respect to this clone: Its antigen is not identified.

This CDR3 has 16 residues. Trimming took 2 bases from V and 2 from J; bases not matched to a gene: 6. Per the germline V gene, CDR1 is SGHRS and CDR2 is YFSETQ. This TCR was recovered from a man aged 25-45 years in good health and CMV-seronegative. Sequencing used PBMCs. The V call is TRBV5-1, the J call TRBJ1-5; 8 bases fit TRBD1. DNA of the CDR3: TGCGCCAGCAGCTTAGGGACAGGTGGAGGCAATCAGCCCCAGCATTTT. As protein: CASSLGTGGGNQPQHF.